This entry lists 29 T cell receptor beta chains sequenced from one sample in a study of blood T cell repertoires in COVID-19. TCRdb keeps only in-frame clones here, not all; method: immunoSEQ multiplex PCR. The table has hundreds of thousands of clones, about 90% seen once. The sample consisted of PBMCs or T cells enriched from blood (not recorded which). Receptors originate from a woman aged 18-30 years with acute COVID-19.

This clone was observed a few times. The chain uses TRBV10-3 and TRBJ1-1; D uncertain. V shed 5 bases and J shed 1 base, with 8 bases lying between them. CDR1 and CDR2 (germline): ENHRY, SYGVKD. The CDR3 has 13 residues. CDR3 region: CAISRTGNTEAFF. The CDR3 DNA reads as TGTGCCATCAGTCGGACTGGGAACACTGAAGCTTTCTTT.

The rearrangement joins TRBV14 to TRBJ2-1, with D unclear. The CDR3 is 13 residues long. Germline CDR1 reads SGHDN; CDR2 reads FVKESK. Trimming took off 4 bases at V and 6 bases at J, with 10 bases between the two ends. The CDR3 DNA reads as TGTGCCAGCAGCCCCCTAATCCTCAATGAGCAGTTCTTC. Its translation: CASSPLILNEQFF.

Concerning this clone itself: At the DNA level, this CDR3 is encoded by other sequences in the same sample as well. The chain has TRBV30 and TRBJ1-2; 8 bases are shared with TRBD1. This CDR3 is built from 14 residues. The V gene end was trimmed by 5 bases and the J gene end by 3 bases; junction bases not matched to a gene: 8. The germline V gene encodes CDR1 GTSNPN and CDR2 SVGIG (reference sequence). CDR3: CAWVGTGGDYGYTF. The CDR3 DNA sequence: TGTGCCTGGGTGGGGACAGGCGGGGACTATGGCTACACCTTC.

CDR3 DNA: TGTGCCAGCAGTTCCTTAGGGAGTGAGCAGTACTTC. Encoded protein: CASSSLGSEQYF. This sequence joins TRBV6-5 and TRBJ2-7; D is possibly TRBD2 (5 bases). This CDR3 is built from 12 residues. Trimming removed 4 bases at V and 7 bases at J, with 11 bases between. CDR1 is MNHEY, CDR2 SVGAGI, per germline.

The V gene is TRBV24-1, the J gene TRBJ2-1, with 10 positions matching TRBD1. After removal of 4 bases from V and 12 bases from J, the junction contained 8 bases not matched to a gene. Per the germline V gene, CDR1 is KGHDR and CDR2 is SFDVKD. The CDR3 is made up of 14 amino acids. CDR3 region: CATSDPTGGERQFF. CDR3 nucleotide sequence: TGTGCCACCAGTGACCCGACAGGGGGCGAAAGGCAGTTCTTC.

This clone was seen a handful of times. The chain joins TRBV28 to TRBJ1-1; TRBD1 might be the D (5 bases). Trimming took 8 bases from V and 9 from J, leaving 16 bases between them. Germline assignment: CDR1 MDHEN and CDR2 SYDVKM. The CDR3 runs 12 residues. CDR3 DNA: TGTGCCAGCGGCAGGGCACCCCGGAAAGCTTTCTTT. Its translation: CASGRAPRKAFF.

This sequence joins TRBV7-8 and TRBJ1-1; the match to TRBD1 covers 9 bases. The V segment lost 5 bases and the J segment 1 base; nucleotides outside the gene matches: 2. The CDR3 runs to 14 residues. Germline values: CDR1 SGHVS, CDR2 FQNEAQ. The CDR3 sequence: CASSTGQGNTEAFF. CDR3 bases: TGTGCCAGCAGCACGGGACAGGGGAACACTGAAGCTTTCTTT.

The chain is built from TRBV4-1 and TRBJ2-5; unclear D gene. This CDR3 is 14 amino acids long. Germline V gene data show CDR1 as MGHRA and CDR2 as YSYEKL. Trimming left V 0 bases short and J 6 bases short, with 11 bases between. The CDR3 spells CASSQEAVGKTQYF. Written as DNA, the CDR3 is TGCGCCAGCAGCCAAGAGGCGGTTGGAAAGACCCAGTACTTC.

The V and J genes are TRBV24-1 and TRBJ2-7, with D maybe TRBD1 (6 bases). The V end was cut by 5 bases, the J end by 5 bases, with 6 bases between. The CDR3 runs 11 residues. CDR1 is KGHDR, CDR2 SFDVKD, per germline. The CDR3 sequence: CATSAGDEQYF. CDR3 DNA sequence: TGTGCCACCAGTGCAGGGGACGAGCAGTACTTC.

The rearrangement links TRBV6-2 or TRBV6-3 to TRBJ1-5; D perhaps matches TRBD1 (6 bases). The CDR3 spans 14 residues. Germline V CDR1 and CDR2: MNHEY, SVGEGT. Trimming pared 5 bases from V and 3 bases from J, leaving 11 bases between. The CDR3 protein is CASSLGHPNQPQHF. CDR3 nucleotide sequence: TGTGCCAGCAGTCTGGGACACCCCAATCAGCCCCAGCATTTT.

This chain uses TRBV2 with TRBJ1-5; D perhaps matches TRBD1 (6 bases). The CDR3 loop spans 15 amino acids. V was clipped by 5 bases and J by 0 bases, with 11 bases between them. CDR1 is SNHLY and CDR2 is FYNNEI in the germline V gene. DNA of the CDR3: TGTGCCAGCAGTCTACAGGGTAATAGCAATCAGCCCCAGCATTTT. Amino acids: CASSLQGNSNQPQHF.

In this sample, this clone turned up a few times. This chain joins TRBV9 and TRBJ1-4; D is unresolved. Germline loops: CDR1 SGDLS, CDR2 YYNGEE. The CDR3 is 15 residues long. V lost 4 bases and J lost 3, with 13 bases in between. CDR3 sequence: CASSPGWQPNEKLFF. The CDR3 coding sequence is TGTGCCAGCAGCCCCGGGTGGCAGCCTAATGAAAAACTGTTTTTT.

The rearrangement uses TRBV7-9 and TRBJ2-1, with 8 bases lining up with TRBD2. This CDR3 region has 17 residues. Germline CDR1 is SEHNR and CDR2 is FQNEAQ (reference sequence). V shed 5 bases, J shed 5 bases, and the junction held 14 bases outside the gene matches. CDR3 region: CASSTQPGTSQNNEQFF. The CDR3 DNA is TGTGCCAGCAGCACCCAACCCGGGACTAGTCAGAACAATGAGCAGTTCTTC.

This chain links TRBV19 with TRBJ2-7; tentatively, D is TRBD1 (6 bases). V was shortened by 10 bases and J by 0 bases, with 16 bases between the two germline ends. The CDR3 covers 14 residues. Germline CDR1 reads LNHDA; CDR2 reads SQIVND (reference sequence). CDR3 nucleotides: TGTGCCACTAATCCGGGACACGGCTCCTACGAGCAGTACTTC. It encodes CATNPGHGSYEQYF.

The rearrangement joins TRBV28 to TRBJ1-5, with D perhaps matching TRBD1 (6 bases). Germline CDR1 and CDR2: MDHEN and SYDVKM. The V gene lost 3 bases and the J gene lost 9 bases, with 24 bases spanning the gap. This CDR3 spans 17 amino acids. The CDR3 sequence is CASSFWLLGGAGGPQHF. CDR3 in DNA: TGTGCCAGCAGTTTTTGGTTATTAGGGGGGGCCGGCGGGCCCCAGCATTTT.

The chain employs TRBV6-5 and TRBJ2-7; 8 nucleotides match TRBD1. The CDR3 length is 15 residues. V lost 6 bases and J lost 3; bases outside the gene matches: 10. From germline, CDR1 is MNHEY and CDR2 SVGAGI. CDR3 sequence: CASRPDRGLLYEQYF. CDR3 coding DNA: TGTGCCAGCAGACCTGACAGGGGTCTCCTCTACGAGCAGTACTTC.

The CDR3 region has the DNA TGTGCCAGCAGCCCTGGGACAGACTATGGCTACACCTTC. Amino acids: CASSPGTDYGYTF. The chain uses TRBV3-1 (or the pseudogene TRBV3-2) and TRBJ1-2; 7 bases map to TRBD1. The CDR3 has 13 amino acids. J was trimmed by 3 bases and V by 4 bases; bases with no gene match: 2. Looked up from germline, CDR1 is LGHDT and CDR2 is YNNKEL (reference sequence).

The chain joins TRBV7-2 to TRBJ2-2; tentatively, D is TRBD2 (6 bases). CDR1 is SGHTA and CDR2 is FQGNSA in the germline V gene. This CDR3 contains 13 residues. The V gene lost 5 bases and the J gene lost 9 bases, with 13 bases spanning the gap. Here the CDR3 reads CASSLPSEWELFF. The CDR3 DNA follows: TGTGCCAGCAGCCTACCTAGCGAGTGGGAGCTGTTTTTT.

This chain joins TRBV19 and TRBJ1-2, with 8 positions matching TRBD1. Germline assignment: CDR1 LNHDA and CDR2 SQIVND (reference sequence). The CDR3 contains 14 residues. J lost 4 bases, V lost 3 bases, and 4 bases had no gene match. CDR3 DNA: TGTGCCAGTAGTATTTTGGGACAGGTCTATGGCTACACCTTC. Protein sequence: CASSILGQVYGYTF.

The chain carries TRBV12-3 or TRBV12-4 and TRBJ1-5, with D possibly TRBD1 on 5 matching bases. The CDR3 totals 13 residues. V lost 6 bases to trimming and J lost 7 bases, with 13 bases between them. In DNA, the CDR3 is TGTGCCAGCAGCCCCGAGCAGGGCCAGCCCCAGCATTTT. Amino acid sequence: CASSPEQGQPQHF.

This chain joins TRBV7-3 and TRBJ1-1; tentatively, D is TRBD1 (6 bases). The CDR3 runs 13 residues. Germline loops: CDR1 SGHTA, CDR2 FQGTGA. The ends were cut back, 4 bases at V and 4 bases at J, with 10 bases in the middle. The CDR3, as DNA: TGTGCCAGCAGCTCCGGGACATCCACTGAAGCTTTCTTT. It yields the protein CASSSGTSTEAFF.

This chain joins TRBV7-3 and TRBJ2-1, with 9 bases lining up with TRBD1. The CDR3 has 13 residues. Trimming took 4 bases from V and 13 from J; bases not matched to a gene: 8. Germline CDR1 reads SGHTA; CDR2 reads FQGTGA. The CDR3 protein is CASSSGQGAPQFF. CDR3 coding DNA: TGTGCCAGCAGCTCGGGACAGGGAGCCCCCCAGTTCTTC.

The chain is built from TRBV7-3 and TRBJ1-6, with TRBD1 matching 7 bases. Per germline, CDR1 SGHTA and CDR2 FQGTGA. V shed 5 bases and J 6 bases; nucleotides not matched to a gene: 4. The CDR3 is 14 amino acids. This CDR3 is CASSAGTANSPLHF. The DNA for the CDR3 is TGTGCCAGCAGCGCCGGGACAGCTAATTCACCCCTCCACTTT.

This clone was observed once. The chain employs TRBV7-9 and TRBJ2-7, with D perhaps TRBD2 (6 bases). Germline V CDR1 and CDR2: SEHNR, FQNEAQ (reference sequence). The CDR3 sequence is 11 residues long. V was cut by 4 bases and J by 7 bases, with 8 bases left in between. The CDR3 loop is CASSSGREQYF. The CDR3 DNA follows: TGTGCCAGCAGCTCAGGGAGGGAGCAGTACTTC. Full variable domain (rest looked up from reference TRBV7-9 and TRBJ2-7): DTGVSQNPRHKITKRGQNVTFRCDPISEHNRLYWYRQTLGQGPEFLTYFQNEAQLEKSRLLSDRFSAERPKGSFSTLEIQRTEQGDSAMYLCASSSGREQYFGPGTRLTVT.

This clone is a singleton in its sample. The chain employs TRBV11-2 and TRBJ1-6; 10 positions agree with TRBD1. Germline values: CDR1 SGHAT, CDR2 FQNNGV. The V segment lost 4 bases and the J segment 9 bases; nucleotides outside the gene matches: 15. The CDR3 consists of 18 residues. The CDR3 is CASSSRFRDRGVASPLHF. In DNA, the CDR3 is TGTGCCAGCAGCTCACGGTTCCGGGACAGGGGAGTTGCTTCACCCCTCCACTTT.

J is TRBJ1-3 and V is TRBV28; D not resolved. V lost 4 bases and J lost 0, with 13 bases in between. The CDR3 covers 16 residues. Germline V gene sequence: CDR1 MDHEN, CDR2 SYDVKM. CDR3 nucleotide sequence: TGTGCCAGCAGTTCCGGAGCTATACCCTCTGGAAACACCATATATTTT. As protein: CASSSGAIPSGNTIYF.

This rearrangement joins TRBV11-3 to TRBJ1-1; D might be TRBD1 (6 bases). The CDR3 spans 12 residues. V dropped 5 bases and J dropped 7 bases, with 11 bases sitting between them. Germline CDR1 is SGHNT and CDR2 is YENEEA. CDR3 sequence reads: CASSPRTVEAFF. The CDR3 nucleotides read TGTGCCAGCAGCCCCCGGACAGTTGAAGCTTTCTTT.

The CDR3 DNA follows: TGTGCCAGTAGTCGGGACAGGGGTGGTACTGAAGCTTTCTTT. It yields the protein CASSRDRGGTEAFF. This rearrangement joins TRBV19 to TRBJ1-1; 10 bases are shared with TRBD1. V lost 5 bases, J lost 5 bases, and 5 bases stayed unmatched. Germline V gene data show CDR1 as LNHDA and CDR2 as SQIVND (reference sequence). The CDR3 consists of 14 residues. Together with reference TRBV19 and TRBJ1-1, the CDR3 gives the full variable domain: DGGITQSPKYLFRKEGQNVTLSCEQNLNHDAMYWYRQDPGQGLRLIYYSQIVNDFQKGDIAEGYSVSREKKESFPLTVTSAQKNPTAFYLCASSRDRGGTEAFFGQGTRLTVV.

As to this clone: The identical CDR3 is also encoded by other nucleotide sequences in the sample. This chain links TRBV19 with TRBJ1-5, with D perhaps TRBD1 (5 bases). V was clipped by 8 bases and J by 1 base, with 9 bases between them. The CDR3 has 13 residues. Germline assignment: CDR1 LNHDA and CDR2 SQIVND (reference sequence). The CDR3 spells CASSTESNQPQHF. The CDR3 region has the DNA TGTGCCAGTTCGACAGAAAGCAATCAGCCCCAGCATTTT. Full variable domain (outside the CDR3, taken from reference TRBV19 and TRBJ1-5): DGGITQSPKYLFRKEGQNVTLSCEQNLNHDAMYWYRQDPGQGLRLIYYSQIVNDFQKGDIAEGYSVSREKKESFPLTVTSAQKNPTAFYLCASSTESNQPQHFGDGTRLSIL.